This T cell receptor (beta chain) was captured by sequencing in a study of blood T cell repertoires in COVID-19. Authors' processing steps: From reference gene primer amplification, estimates of nucleated cell counts were derived. TCRdb keeps only in-frame clones here, not all; method: immunoSEQ multiplex PCR. That table furnishes V, J and clone size, whereas the DNA furnished D and trimming. The sample has over 75,000 clones; 78% are singletons. This receptor was identified in a human donor in a cohort sampled during active COVID-19. Sequenced sample: peripheral blood.

CDR3 nucleotide sequence: TGTGCCAGCAGCGAGTCGACAGGGTCCACAGATACGCAGTATTTT. This sequence encodes CASSESTGSTDTQYF. The genes are TRBV6-5 and TRBJ2-3; 7 nucleotides match TRBD1. This CDR3 comprises 15 residues. J lost 2 bases, V lost 6 bases, and 8 bases had no gene match. Germline V gene sequence: CDR1 MNHEY, CDR2 SVGAGI.